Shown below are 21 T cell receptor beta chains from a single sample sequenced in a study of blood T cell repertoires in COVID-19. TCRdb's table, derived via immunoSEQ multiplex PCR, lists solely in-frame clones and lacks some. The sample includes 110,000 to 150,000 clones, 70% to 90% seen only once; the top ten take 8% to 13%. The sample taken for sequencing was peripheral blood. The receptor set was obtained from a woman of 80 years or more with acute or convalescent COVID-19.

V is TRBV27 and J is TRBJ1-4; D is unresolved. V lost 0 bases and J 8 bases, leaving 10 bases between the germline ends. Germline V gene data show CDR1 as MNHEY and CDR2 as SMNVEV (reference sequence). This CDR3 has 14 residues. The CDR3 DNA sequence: TGTGCCAGCAGTTTATCGCAGAAGATAGAAAAACTGTTTTTT. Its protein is CASSLSQKIEKLFF.

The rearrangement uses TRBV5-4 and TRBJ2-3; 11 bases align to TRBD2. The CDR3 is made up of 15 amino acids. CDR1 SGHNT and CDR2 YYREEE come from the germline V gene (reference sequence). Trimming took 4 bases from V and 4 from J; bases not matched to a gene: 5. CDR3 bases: TGTGCCAGCAGCCAGACTAGCGGGGTAGCAGATACGCAGTATTTT. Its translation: CASSQTSGVADTQYF. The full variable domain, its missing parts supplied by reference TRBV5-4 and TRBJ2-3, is ETGVTQSPTHLIKTRGQQVTLRCSSQSGHNTVSWYQQALGQGPQFIFQYYREEENGRGNFPPRFSGLQFPNYSSELNVNALELDDSALYLCASSQTSGVADTQYFGPGTRLTVL.

The chain's CDR3 is CASSRDRGRVNEQFF. Here the CDR3 DNA reads TGTGCCAGCAGTAGAGACAGGGGTAGGGTCAATGAGCAGTTCTTC. This chain joins TRBV6-5 and TRBJ2-1; 8 nucleotides agree with TRBD1. Germline V gives CDR1 MNHEY, CDR2 SVGAGI. With 5 bases clipped from V and 6 bases from J, the junction kept 9 bases outside the gene matches. The CDR3 totals 15 residues.

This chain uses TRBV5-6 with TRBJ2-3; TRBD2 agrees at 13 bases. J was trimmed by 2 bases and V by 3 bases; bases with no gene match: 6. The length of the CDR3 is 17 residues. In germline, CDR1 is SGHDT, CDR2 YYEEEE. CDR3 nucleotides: TGTGCCAGCAGCTCGCCCGGACTAGCGGGGGTCACAGATACGCAGTATTTT. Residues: CASSSPGLAGVTDTQYF.

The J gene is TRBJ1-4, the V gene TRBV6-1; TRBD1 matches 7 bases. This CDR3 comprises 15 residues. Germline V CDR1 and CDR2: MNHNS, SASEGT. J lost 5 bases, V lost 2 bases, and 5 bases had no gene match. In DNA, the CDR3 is TGTGCCAGCAGTGAACGCCGCAGGGGGAATGAAAAACTGTTTTTT. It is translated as CASSERRRGNEKLFF.

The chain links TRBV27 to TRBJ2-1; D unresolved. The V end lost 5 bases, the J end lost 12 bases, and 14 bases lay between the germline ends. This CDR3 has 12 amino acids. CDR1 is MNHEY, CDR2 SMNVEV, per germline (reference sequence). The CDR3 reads CASSTLGSGQFF. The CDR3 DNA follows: TGTGCCAGCAGTACCCTTGGATCAGGGCAGTTCTTC.

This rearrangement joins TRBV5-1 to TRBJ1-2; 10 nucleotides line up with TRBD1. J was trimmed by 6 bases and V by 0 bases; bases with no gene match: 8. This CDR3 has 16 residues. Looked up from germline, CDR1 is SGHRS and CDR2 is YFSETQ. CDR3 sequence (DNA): TGCGCCAGCAGCTTGGCGGGACAGGGGCGCCGGGATGGCTACACCTTC. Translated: CASSLAGQGRRDGYTF.

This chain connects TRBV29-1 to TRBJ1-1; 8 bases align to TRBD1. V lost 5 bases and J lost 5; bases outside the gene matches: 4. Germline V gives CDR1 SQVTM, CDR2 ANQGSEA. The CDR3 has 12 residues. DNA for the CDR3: TGCAGCGTTAGACAGGGGTGGACTGAAGCTTTCTTT. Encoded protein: CSVRQGWTEAFF.

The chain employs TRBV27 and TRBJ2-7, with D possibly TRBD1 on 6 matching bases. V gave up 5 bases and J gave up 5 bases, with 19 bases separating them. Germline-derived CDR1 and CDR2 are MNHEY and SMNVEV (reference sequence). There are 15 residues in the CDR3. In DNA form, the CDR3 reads TGTGCCAGCAGTGCCGGACAGCCCCATCGGGACGAGCAGTACTTC. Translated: CASSAGQPHRDEQYF.

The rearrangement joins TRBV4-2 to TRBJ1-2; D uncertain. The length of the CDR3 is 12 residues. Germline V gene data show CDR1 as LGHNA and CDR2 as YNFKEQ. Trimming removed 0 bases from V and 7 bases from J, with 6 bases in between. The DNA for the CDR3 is TGTGCCAGCAGCCAAGATCAGCGTGGCTACACCTTC. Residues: CASSQDQRGYTF.

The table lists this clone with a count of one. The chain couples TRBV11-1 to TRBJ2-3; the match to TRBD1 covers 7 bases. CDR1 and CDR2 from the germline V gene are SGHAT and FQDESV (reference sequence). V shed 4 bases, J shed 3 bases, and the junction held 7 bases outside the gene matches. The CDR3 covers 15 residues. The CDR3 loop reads CASSSGQLNTDTQYF. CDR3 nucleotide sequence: TGTGCCAGCAGCTCGGGACAGCTAAATACAGATACGCAGTATTTT.

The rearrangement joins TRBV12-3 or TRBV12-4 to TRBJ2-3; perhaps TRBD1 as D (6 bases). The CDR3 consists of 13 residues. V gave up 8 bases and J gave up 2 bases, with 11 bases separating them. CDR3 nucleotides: TGTGCCAGCCTTTGGGACACCACAGATACGCAGTATTTT. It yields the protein CASLWDTTDTQYF.

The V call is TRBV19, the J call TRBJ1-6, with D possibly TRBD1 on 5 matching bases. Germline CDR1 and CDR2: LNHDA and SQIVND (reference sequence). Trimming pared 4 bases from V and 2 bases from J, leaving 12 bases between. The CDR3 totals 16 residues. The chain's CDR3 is CASSTRGYTYNSPLHF. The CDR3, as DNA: TGTGCCAGTAGTACTAGGGGATATACCTATAATTCACCCCTCCACTTT.

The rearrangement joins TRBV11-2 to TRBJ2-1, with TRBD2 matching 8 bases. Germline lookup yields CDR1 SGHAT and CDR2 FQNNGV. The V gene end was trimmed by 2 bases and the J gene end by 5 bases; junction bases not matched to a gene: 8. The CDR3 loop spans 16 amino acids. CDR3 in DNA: TGTGCCAGCAGCTTAAAAGCGGGGGCCCTGGACAATGAGCAGTTCTTC. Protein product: CASSLKAGALDNEQFF.

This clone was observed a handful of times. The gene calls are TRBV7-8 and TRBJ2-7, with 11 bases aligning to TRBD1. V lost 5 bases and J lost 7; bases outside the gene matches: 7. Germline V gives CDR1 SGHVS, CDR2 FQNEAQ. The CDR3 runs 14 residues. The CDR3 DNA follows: TGTGCCAGCAGCCCCGGACAGGGGGCGCGAGAGCAGTACTTC. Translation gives CASSPGQGAREQYF.

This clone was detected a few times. The CDR3 is CASSAQGAGELFF. CDR3 in DNA: TGTGCCAGCAGCGCCCAGGGGGCCGGGGAGCTGTTTTTT. This chain links TRBV9 with TRBJ2-2; 7 positions match TRBD1. This CDR3 has 13 residues. The trim removed 3 bases at V and 6 bases at J, leaving 2 bases unmatched. CDR1 SGDLS and CDR2 YYNGEE come from the germline V gene.

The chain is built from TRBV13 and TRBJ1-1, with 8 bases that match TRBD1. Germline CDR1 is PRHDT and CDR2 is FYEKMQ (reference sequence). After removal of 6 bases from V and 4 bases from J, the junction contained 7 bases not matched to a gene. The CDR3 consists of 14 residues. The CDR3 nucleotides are TGTGCCAGCAGTCAACCCGGACAGGGCACTGAAGCTTTCTTT. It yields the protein CASSQPGQGTEAFF.

The CDR3 here is CASSLDRNIQYF. The CDR3 bases are TGTGCCAGCAGCTTGGACAGAAACATTCAGTACTTC. The chain uses TRBV5-6 and TRBJ2-4; D remains ambiguous. This CDR3 comprises 12 residues. From germline, CDR1 is SGHDT and CDR2 YYEEEE. Trimming cost V 0 bases and J 6 bases, with 4 bases left between them.

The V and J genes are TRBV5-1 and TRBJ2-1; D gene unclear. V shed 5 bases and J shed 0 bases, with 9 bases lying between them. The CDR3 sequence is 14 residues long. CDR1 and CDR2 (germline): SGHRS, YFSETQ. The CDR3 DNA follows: TGCGCCAGCAGTTCCATGAGCTCCTACAATGAGCAGTTCTTC. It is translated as CASSSMSSYNEQFF. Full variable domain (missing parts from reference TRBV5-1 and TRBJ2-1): KAGVTQTPRYLIKTRGQQVTLSCSPISGHRSVSWYQQTPGQGLQFLFEYFSETQRNKGNFPGRFSGRQFSNSRSEMNVSTLELGDSALYLCASSSMSSYNEQFFGPGTRLTVL.

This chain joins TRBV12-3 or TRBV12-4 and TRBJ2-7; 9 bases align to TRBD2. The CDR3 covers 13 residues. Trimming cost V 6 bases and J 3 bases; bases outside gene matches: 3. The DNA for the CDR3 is TGTGCCAGCAGATGGACTAGCGACTACGAGCAGTACTTC. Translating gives CASRWTSDYEQYF.

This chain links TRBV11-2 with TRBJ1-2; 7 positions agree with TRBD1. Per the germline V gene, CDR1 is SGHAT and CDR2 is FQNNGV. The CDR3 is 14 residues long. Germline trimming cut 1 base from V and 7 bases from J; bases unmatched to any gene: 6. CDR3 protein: CASSLGENRGGYTF. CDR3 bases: TGTGCCAGCAGCTTAGGGGAGAACAGGGGTGGCTACACCTTC.